The source of this T cell receptor (beta chain) is a study of cytomegalovirus exposure and HLA in healthy donors (dated by TCRdb to 2016 to 2017). Concerning the study at large: According to a later analysis, one platform produced both the roughly 110 validation repertoires and the roughly 660 repertoires of the first cohort. Besides the first cohort of 500 to 700 subjects, a separate validation cohort made up of around 120 different subjects was used. The study was designed to test whether signatures of past pathogen exposure could be identified by cataloging public T cell receptors. High-throughput TCR immunosequencing, statistical association of individual TCRs with disease status, and machine learning were combined to predict cytomegalovirus infection status. General study outcomes and caveats: The study gave a list of around 170 TCR beta chains associated with cytomegalovirus. Subsequent analysis determined that TCRs grouped into clusters in the first cohort also showed a tendency toward co-occurrence across the roughly 130 validation repertoires, and about 93% of cluster scores exceeded 0. Across donors, most TCR sequences were observed very rarely, whereas some public TCRs were present in many individuals. In vitro tests confirmed that a few of the cytomegalovirus-associated TCR beta chains recognize cytomegalovirus antigens. The classifier was reported to diagnose cytomegalovirus status with high specificity and sensitivity in both the original and validation cohorts. It was suggested by the authors that the approach could potentially be generalized to other disease states and immunological phenotypes. A later analysis had no HLA typing for the validation cohort, so co-occurrence there was scored across all 110 or so repertoires.

Library preparation used the immunoSEQ multiplex PCR assay. Under the source paper's analysis protocol: A statistical classification framework was built for diagnosing cytomegalovirus status from the catalog of TCR beta chain sequences. This immuneACCESS table, as held by TCRdb, lists in-frame sequences with V and J called but not all clones. Of the missing ones, under half trace to an unresolved V gene in checked studies; the others have no known cause. V, J and clone size derive from that table, while D and trimming were established from the DNA sequence. The sample table records just over 80,000 clones; 95% to 97% of these occur just once. The top ten hold 1.3% of the sample. Separate from the roughly 650-subject first cohort, the validation cohort of more than 90 subjects was the group to which the donors belonged. For this clone: This receptor's antigen is unknown. Within one base of it there is no much larger clone, and no base qualities were kept.

The germline V gene sets CDR1 to WSHSY and CDR2 to SAAADI. Measured from the cysteine to the phenylalanine, the CDR3 is 16 residues long. The retained sequence is limited to the CDR3, 48 bases, with the frame set at the first base. Clipping removes 5 bases from V and 0 bases from J, with 10 as the unmatched junction base count. Sequencing was done on a sample of PBMCs. The clonotype was recovered from a woman in her late teens or twenties in good health and CMV-seronegative. Recombination joined TRBV10-2 with TRBJ2-7, with 7 bases matching TRBD2. The CDR3 corresponds to CASSYTTSSSSYEQYF. The base sequence is TGCGCCAGCAGTTATACGACTAGCTCTAGCTCCTACGAGCAGTACTTC.